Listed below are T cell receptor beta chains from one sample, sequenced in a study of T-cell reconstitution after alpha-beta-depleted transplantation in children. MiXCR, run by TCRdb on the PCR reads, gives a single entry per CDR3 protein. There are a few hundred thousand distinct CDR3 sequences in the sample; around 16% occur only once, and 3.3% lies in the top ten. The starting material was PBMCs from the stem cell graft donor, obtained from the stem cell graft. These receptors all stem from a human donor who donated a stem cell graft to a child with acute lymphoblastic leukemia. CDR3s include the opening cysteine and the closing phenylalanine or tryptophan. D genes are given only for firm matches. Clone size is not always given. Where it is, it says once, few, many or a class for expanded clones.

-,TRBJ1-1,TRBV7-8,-,CASSSERAGNTEAFF,TGTGCCAGCAGCTCAGAGAGGGCGGGGAACACTGAAGCTTTCTTT
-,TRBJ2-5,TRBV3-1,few,CASSRQTVHF,TGTGCCAGCAGCCGTCAGACAGTTCACTTC
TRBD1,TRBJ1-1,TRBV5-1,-,CASSPRQGVSEAFF,TGCGCCAGCAGCCCCCGACAGGGGGTCTCTGAAGCTTTCTTT
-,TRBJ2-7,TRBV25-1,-,CASSGVRAAKQYF,TGTGCCAGCAGTGGAGTTAGGGCAGCTAAGCAGTACTTC
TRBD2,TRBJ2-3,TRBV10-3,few,CAISIIREGFDTQYF,TGTGCCATCAGCATTATCCGGGAGGGCTTCGATACGCAGTATTTT
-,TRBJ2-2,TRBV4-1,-,CASSQVDGELFF,TGCGCCAGCAGCCAAGTCGACGGGGAGCTGTTTTTT
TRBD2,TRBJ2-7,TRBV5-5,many,CASSLGTGGPDEQYF,TGTGCCAGCAGCTTGGGAACGGGAGGGCCGGACGAGCAGTACTTC
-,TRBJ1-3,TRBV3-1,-,CAFRITGTEVFSSGNTIYF,TGTGCCTTCAGAATCACCGGGACGGAAGTCTTCTCCTCTGGAAACACCATATATTTT
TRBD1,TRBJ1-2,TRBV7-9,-,CASSSAPRGQGAGGYTF,TGTGCCAGCAGCAGCGCCCCACGCGGACAGGGGGCTGGGGGCTACACCTTC
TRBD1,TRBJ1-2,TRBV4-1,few,CASSQGQGQIQIYGYTF,TGCGCCAGCAGCCAAGGACAGGGACAGATCCAAATCTATGGCTACACCTTC
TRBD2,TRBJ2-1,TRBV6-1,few,CATREAGVGNEQFF,TGTGCCACCAGGGAAGCGGGAGTGGGGAATGAGCAGTTCTTC
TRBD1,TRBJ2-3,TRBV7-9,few,CASSLGQGNADTQYF,TGTGCCAGCAGCCTAGGACAGGGCAACGCAGATACGCAGTATTTT
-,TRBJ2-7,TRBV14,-,CASSQDRDLPSYEQYF,TGTGCCAGCAGCCAAGATCGGGACCTGCCTAGCTACGAGCAGTACTTC
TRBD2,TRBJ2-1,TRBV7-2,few,CASSPLAVPRNEQFF,TGTGCCAGCAGCCCTCTAGCGGTACCTCGGAATGAGCAGTTCTTC
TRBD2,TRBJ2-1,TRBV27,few,CASSSIGTSGRESEQFF,TGTGCCAGCAGTTCCATCGGGACTAGCGGGAGGGAAAGTGAGCAGTTCTTC
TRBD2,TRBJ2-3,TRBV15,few,CATSRDGGSGIDTQYF,TGTGCCACCAGCAGAGATGGCGGGAGCGGTATAGATACGCAGTATTTT
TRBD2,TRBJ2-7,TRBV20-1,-,CSARDPLGLAGASYEQYF,TGCAGTGCTAGAGATCCTCTCGGACTAGCGGGAGCGTCCTACGAGCAGTACTTC
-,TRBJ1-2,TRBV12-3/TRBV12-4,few,CASSQLSNYGYTF,TGTGCCAGCAGCCAGCTCTCTAACTATGGCTACACCTTC
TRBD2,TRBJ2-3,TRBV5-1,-,CASSLDLAGGPDTQYF,TGCGCCAGCAGCTTGGACCTAGCGGGAGGGCCAGATACGCAGTATTTT
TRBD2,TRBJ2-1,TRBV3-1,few,CASSQDLASGTYNEQFF,TGTGCCAGCAGCCAAGATCTGGCTAGCGGGACCTACAATGAGCAGTTCTTC
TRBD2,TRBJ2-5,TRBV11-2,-,CASMSGMEETQYF,TGTGCCAGCATGAGCGGGATGGAAGAGACCCAGTACTTC
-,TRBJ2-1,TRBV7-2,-,CASSWGTGYEQFF,TGTGCCAGCAGCTGGGGAACGGGGTATGAGCAGTTCTTC
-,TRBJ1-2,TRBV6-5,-,CASSYTWAEDGYTF,TGTGCCAGCAGTTACACATGGGCTGAGGATGGCTACACCTTC
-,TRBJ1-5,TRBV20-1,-,CSASPELNQPQHF,TGCAGTGCTAGTCCCGAATTAAATCAGCCCCAGCATTTT